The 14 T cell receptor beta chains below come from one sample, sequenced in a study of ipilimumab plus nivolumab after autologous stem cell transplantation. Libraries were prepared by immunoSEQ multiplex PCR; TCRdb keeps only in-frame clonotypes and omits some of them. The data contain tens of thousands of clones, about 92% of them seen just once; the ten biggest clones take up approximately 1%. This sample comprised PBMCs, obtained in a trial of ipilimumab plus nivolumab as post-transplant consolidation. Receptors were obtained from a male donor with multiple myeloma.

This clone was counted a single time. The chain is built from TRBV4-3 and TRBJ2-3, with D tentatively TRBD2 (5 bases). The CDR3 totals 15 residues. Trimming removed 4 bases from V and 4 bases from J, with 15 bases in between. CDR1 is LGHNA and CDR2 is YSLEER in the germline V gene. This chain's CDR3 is CASSRFEGLPDTQYF. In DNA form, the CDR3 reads TGCGCCAGCAGCCGTTTTGAGGGTTTGCCAGATACGCAGTATTTT.

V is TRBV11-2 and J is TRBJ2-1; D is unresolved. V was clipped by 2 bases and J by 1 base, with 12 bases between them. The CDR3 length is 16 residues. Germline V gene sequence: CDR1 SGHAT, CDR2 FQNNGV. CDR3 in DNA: TGTGCCAGCAGCTTACTCGGTGGGTATTCCTACAATGAGCAGTTCTTC. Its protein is CASSLLGGYSYNEQFF.

The CDR3 reads CASTNIRGITTEAFF. For the CDR3, the DNA is TGTGCCAGTACTAATATCCGGGGGATTACGACTGAAGCTTTCTTT. The chain is built from TRBV19 and TRBJ1-1, with a possible D match to TRBD1 (5 bases). Trimming removed 7 bases from V and 5 bases from J, with 20 bases in between. The germline CDR1 and CDR2 sequences are LNHDA and SQIVND (reference sequence). This CDR3 is 15 amino acids long.

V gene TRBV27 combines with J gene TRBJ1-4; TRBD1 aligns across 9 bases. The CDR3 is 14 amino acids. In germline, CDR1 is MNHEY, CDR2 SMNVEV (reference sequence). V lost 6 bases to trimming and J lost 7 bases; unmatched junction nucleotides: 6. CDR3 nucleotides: TGTGCCAGCAGCAGAGGGACAGGGTCTGAAAAACTGTTTTTT. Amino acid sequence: CASSRGTGSEKLFF.

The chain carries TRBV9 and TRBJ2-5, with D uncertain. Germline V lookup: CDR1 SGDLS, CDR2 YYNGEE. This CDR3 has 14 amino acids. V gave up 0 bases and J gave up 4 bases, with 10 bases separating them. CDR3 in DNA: TGTGCCAGCAGCGTAGAGGTAGGGTCAGAGACCCAGTACTTC. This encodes CASSVEVGSETQYF.

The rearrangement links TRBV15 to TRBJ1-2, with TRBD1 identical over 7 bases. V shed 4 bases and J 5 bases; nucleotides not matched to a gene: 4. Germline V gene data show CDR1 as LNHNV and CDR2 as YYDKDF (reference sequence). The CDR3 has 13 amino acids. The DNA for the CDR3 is TGTGCCACCAGCACCCGGGACAGTTATGGCTACACCTTC. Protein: CATSTRDSYGYTF.

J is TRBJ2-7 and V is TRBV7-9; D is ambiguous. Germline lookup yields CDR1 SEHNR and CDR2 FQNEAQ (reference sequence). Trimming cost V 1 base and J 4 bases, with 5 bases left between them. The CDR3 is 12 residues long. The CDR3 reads CASSLVEYEQYF. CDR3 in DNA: TGTGCCAGCAGCTTAGTGGAGTACGAGCAGTACTTC.

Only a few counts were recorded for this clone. The CDR3 DNA reads as TGCGCCAGCAGCCAAGATCAATATGCGCCACCCCTCCACTTT. Translating it yields CASSQDQYAPPLHF. V gene TRBV4-3 combines with J gene TRBJ1-6; no clear D. V was trimmed by 0 bases and J by 11 bases, leaving 11 bases between them. From germline, CDR1 is LGHNA and CDR2 YSLEER. This CDR3 is 14 amino acids long.

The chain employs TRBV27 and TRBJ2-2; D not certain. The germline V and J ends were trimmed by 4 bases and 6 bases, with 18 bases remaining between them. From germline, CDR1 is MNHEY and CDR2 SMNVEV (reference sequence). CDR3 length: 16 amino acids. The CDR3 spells CASSSLVANTAGELFF. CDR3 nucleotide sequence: TGTGCCAGCAGTTCTTTGGTGGCGAACACCGCCGGGGAGCTGTTTTTT.

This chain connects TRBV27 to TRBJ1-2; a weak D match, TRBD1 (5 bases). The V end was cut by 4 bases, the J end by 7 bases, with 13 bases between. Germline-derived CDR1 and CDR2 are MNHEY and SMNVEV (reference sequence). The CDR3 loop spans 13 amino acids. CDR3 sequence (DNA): TGTGCCAGCAGTTCGCAGGGAAGGAGTGGCTACACCTTC. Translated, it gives CASSSQGRSGYTF.

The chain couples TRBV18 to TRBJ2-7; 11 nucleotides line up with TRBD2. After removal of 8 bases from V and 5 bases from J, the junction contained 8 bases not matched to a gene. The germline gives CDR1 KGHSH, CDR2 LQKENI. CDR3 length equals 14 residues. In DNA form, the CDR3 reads TGTGCCAGCGCCGATAGCGGGAGGGCCCACGAGCAGTACTTC. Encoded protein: CASADSGRAHEQYF.

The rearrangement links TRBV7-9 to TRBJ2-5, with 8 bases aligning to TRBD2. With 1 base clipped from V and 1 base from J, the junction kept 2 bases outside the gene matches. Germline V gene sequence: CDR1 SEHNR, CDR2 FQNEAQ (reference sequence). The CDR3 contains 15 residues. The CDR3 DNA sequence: TGTGCCAGCAGCTTAGGAAGCGGGGGCCAAGAGACCCAGTACTTC. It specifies CASSLGSGGQETQYF. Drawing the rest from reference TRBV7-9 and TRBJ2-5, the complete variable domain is DTGVSQNPRHKITKRGQNVTFRCDPISEHNRLYWYRQTLGQGPEFLTYFQNEAQLEKSRLLSDRFSAERPKGSFSTLEIQRTEQGDSAMYLCASSLGSGGQETQYFGPGTRLLVL.

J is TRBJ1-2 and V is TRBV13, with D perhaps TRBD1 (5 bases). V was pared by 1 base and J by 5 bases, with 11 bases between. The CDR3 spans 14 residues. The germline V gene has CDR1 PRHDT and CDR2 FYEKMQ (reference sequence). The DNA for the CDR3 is TGTGCCAGCAGCTTAGTTCAGGGAAAGTATGGCTACACCTTC. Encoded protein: CASSLVQGKYGYTF.

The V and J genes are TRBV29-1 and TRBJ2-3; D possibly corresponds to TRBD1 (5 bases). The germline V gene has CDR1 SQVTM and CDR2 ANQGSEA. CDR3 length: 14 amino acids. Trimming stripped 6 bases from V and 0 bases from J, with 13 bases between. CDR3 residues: CSVAKGISTDTQYF. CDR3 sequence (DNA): TGCAGCGTCGCGAAGGGGATCAGCACAGATACGCAGTATTTT.